Below are 32 T cell receptor beta chains sequenced from a single sample in a study of T cells in Graves' hyperthyroidism and ophthalmopathy. From RNA transcripts, TCR beta CDR3 regions were amplified. Carried out on the TCR CDR3, a first-round RT-PCR used the HTBI primer set. TCRdb called the multiplex PCR reads again in MiXCR, with one record for every CDR3 protein. The sample records about 560,000 distinct CDR3 sequences, approximately 16% being singletons. The sequenced sample consisted of blood. Every receptor here comes from a woman aged 18-29 years with Graves' hyperthyroidism.

There are many counts of this clonotype. This chain links TRBV11-2 with TRBJ1-1; D remains ambiguous. CDR3 length: 13 residues. Trimming removed 0 bases at V and 7 bases at J, with 9 bases between. Germline CDR1 reads SGHAT; CDR2 reads FQNNGV. CDR3 protein: CASSLEVRLEAFF. The CDR3 DNA follows: TGTGCCAGCAGCTTAGAAGTAAGACTTGAAGCTTTCTTT.

The chain joins TRBV4-2 to TRBJ2-7; maybe TRBD2 (7 bases). This CDR3 is built from 15 residues. Looked up from germline, CDR1 is LGHNA and CDR2 is YNFKEQ. The V end was cut by 3 bases, the J end by 6 bases, with 18 bases between. Here the CDR3 reads CASSHLGGGPSEQYF. The CDR3 nucleotides are TGTGCCAGCAGCCACCTAGGGGGAGGGCCTAGCGAGCAGTACTTC.

This clonotype was seen once. V is TRBV25-1 and J is TRBJ1-4; D uncertain. Trimming took off 4 bases at V and 8 bases at J, with 17 bases between the two ends. CDR3 length: 15 amino acids. The germline CDR1 and CDR2 sequences are MGHDK and SYGVNS. The CDR3 coding sequence is TGTGCCAGCAGTGGCCCGGGATCCGATGGAGAAAAACTGTTTTTT. Its protein product is CASSGPGSDGEKLFF.

The table lists this clonotype with many counts. The rearrangement uses TRBV9 and TRBJ2-1; D might be TRBD1 (8 bases). The CDR3 is made up of 14 amino acids. V was clipped by 0 bases and J by 6 bases, with 10 bases between them. Germline CDR1 and CDR2: SGDLS and YYNGEE. As DNA, the CDR3 is TGTGCCAGCAGCGTAGACAGGGGGGGCAATGAGCAGTTCTTC. This sequence encodes CASSVDRGGNEQFF. The complete variable domain, with remaining parts taken from reference TRBV9 and TRBJ2-1, reads DSGVTQTPKHLITATGQRVTLRCSPRSGDLSVYWYQQSLDQGLQFLIQYYNGEERAKGNILERFSAQQFPDLHSELNLSSLELGDSALYFCASSVDRGGNEQFFGPGTRLTVL.

In this sample, this clonotype turned up many times. The rearrangement links TRBV6-2 or TRBV6-3 to TRBJ1-1; D unresolved. CDR3 size: 14 residues. Per germline, CDR1 MNHEY and CDR2 SVGEGT. Trimming cost V 3 bases and J 1 base, with 9 bases left between them. Written as DNA, the CDR3 is TGTGCCAGCAGTTATGTGACGGCGAACACTGAAGCTTTCTTT. Translating it yields CASSYVTANTEAFF.

This clonotype was counted many times. The J gene is TRBJ2-3, the V gene TRBV7-3, with D tentatively TRBD1 or TRBD2 (6 bases each). The V gene's germline CDR1 is SGHTA and CDR2 FQGTGA. The CDR3 sequence is 16 residues long. Trimming took off 5 bases at V and 4 bases at J, with 19 bases between the two ends. The chain's CDR3 is CASSPRGPTPADTQYF. CDR3 in DNA: TGTGCCAGCAGCCCCCGGGGGCCAACTCCTGCAGATACGCAGTATTTT.

This clonotype showed up just a few times. The chain combines TRBV11-3 with TRBJ1-1; D gene unclear. V was pared by 4 bases and J by 4 bases, with 16 bases between. This CDR3 comprises 15 residues. Per germline, CDR1 SGHNT and CDR2 YENEEA. The CDR3 sequence is CASSSKVAGSTEAFF. DNA of the CDR3: TGTGCCAGCAGCTCAAAGGTGGCGGGGAGCACTGAAGCTTTCTTT.

The chain uses TRBV11-3 and TRBJ1-1; weak D call: TRBD1 (6 bases). V dropped 5 bases and J dropped 4 bases, with 17 bases sitting between them. CDR1 SGHNT and CDR2 YENEEA come from the germline V gene. The CDR3 covers 15 residues. CDR3 sequence (DNA): TGTGCCAGCAGCCCCTGGGGGGGCGGGGGCACTGAAGCTTTCTTT. It codes for CASSPWGGGGTEAFF.

This clonotype has a handful of counts. The chain combines TRBV6-1 with TRBJ1-6; D not resolved. Germline V lookup: CDR1 MNHNS, CDR2 SASEGT. The CDR3 totals 18 residues. The germline V and J ends were trimmed by 7 bases and 9 bases, with 28 bases remaining between them. The CDR3 coding sequence is TGTGCCAGCAACGAGGTCGGTCGAGCGCCCCATCGGGGTTCACCCCTCCACTTT. Its protein product is CASNEVGRAPHRGSPLHF.

This clonotype appeared a few times. The chain has TRBV20-1 and TRBJ1-2; no clear D gene. The CDR3 sequence is 15 residues long. CDR1 and CDR2 (germline): DFQATT, SNEGSKA (reference sequence). Trimming removed 2 bases from V and 4 bases from J, with 17 bases in between. The CDR3 bases are TGCAGTGCTAGATCTCTCAGGCGTCGCGCCTATGGCTACACCTTC. It translates to CSARSLRRRAYGYTF.

In this sample, this clonotype turned up a few times. J is TRBJ1-1 and V is TRBV7-9, with TRBD1 matching over 9 bases. This CDR3 has 14 residues. Germline V gene sequence: CDR1 SEHNR, CDR2 FQNEAQ (reference sequence). V lost 5 bases and J lost 0; bases outside the gene matches: 1. The CDR3, as DNA: TGTGCCAGCAGCGGACAGGGGATGAACACTGAAGCTTTCTTT. It translates to CASSGQGMNTEAFF.

This clonotype showed up many times. V and J are TRBV7-9 and TRBJ2-1; 9 nucleotides agree with TRBD2. The ends lost 5 bases at V and 15 bases at J; junction bases unmatched: 20. CDR3 size: 16 residues. Germline V CDR1 and CDR2: SEHNR, FQNEAQ (reference sequence). The CDR3 here is CASSSDLRGRARVAFF. The CDR3 DNA is TGTGCCAGCAGCAGTGACTTGCGCGGGAGGGCCAGGGTAGCGTTCTTC.

This clonotype was seen at least ten times. The chain uses TRBV28 and TRBJ2-5; D not resolved. Looked up from germline, CDR1 is MDHEN and CDR2 is SYDVKM. The V gene lost 5 bases and the J gene lost 10 bases, with 17 bases spanning the gap. The CDR3 sequence is 13 residues long. CDR3 protein: CASSLTRRYLQYF. Here the CDR3 DNA reads TGTGCCAGCAGTCTGACCCGCAGATACCTCCAGTACTTC.

This chain links TRBV4-1 with TRBJ2-3, with 8 bases lining up with TRBD2. The germline gives CDR1 MGHRA, CDR2 YSYEKL. J lost 1 base, V lost 5 bases, and 8 bases had no gene match. CDR3 size: 16 residues. CDR3 nucleotide sequence: TGCGCCAGCAGCGTCGAACGGGGGGGAGGCACAGATACGCAGTATTTT. It yields the protein CASSVERGGGTDTQYF.

This clonotype came up once. J is TRBJ2-1 and V is TRBV19; D not resolved. The length of the CDR3 is 17 residues. Germline V lookup: CDR1 LNHDA, CDR2 SQIVND (reference sequence). V was shortened by 3 bases and J by 13 bases, with 28 bases between the two germline ends. As DNA, the CDR3 is TGTGCCAGTAGTATCGAAAACAGACCCAACTTTTACCTAGATCAGTTCTTC. Translating it yields CASSIENRPNFYLDQFF.

V usage is TRBV24-1 and J usage is TRBJ1-2, with no clear D. V was shortened by 4 bases and J by 4 bases, with 12 bases between the two germline ends. The CDR3 is made up of 14 amino acids. The V gene's germline CDR1 is KGHDR and CDR2 SFDVKD. The CDR3 protein is CATSDPHLSYGYTF. The CDR3 DNA is TGTGCCACCAGTGACCCCCATCTGAGCTATGGCTACACCTTC.

The rearrangement joins TRBV2 to TRBJ1-2; D not resolved. The CDR3 spans 11 residues. The germline V and J ends were trimmed by 1 base and 8 bases, with 5 bases remaining between them. CDR1 is SNHLY and CDR2 is FYNNEI in the germline V gene. The CDR3 sequence: CASSEVEGYTF. The CDR3, as DNA: TGTGCCAGCAGTGAAGTGGAAGGCTACACCTTC.

This clonotype was observed a few times. The rearrangement links TRBV28 to TRBJ1-6; a possible D gene is TRBD1 (5 bases). CDR3 length: 16 residues. Trimming took 5 bases from V and 6 from J, leaving 17 bases between them. CDR1 is MDHEN and CDR2 is SYDVKM in the germline V gene. The CDR3 bases are TGTGCCAGCAGTCCTATCAGGGACTTTTTTAATTCACCCCTCCACTTT. It codes for CASSPIRDFFNSPLHF.

V and J are TRBV6-2 or TRBV6-3 and TRBJ2-1; possibly TRBD1 or TRBD2 for D (5 bases each). The DNA matches TRBJ2-7 better at its end, which makes the J call doubtful. This CDR3 comprises 14 residues. Looked up from germline, CDR1 is MNHEY and CDR2 is SVGEGT. As DNA, the CDR3 is TGTGCCAGCAGTTGGGGGACGGTTTACAATGAGCAGTACTTC. It is translated as CASSWGTVYNEQYF.

This clonotype was detected ten times or more. V and J are TRBV2 and TRBJ2-2; D is uncertain. Germline CDR1 reads SNHLY; CDR2 reads FYNNEI. V lost 5 bases and J 2 bases, leaving 6 bases between the germline ends. The length of the CDR3 is 13 residues. The DNA for the CDR3 is TGTGCCAGCAGTCTGAAAAACACCGGGGAGCTGTTTTTT. Translating gives CASSLKNTGELFF.

This clonotype was recorded a few times. J is TRBJ2-2 and V is TRBV20-1, with no clear D. The CDR3 totals 14 residues. Trimming stripped 0 bases from V and 4 bases from J, with 9 bases between. Germline values: CDR1 DFQATT, CDR2 SNEGSKA (reference sequence). The CDR3 region has the DNA TGCAGTGCTAGAGATTTTTGGGGCACCGGGGAGCTGTTTTTT. It translates to CSARDFWGTGELFF.

This clonotype was counted a few times. This chain connects TRBV30 to TRBJ2-1, with 11 positions matching TRBD2. V lost 3 bases and J lost 7; bases outside the gene matches: 8. The CDR3 extends over 15 amino acids. CDR1 is GTSNPN, CDR2 SVGIG, per germline (reference sequence). CDR3 in DNA: TGTGCCTGGAGCTATACTAGCGGGAGTTGGAATGAGCAGTTCTTC. Its translation is CAWSYTSGSWNEQFF.

This clonotype was observed at least ten times. The rearrangement joins TRBV6-2 or TRBV6-3 to TRBJ2-3; D remains ambiguous. The CDR3 covers 15 residues. Deletions cut 6 bases from V and 0 bases from J, with 13 bases between. Germline V gene sequence: CDR1 MNHEY, CDR2 SVGEGT. CDR3 residues: CASSTERPSTDTQYF. The DNA of the CDR3 is TGTGCCAGCAGCACGGAACGTCCTAGCACAGATACGCAGTATTTT.

This clonotype has ten or more counts. V and J are TRBV6-2 or TRBV6-3 and TRBJ1-4; 9 nucleotides agree with TRBD1. CDR3 length: 15 residues. V lost 6 bases to trimming and J lost 8 bases; unmatched junction nucleotides: 10. Germline V gene lookup returns CDR1 MNHEY and CDR2 SVGEGT. CDR3 sequence reads: CASRIQQGAEEKLFF. The DNA of the CDR3 is TGTGCCAGCAGGATCCAACAGGGGGCAGAAGAAAAACTGTTTTTT.

This clonotype has just one count. A read error may be the cause here, since a much bigger clone is one base away. The chain combines TRBV5-1 with TRBJ1-4; 12 nucleotides align to TRBD1. The CDR3 has 18 amino acids. Per germline, CDR1 SGHRS and CDR2 YFSETQ. V shed 4 bases and J 7 bases; nucleotides not matched to a gene: 14. The CDR3 protein is CASSPAPGQGAAREKLFF. DNA for the CDR3: TGCGCCAGCAGCCCGGCTCCGGGACAGGGGGCCGCACGTGAAAAACTGTTTTTT.

Comment on this clonotype: This may be a read error, as it is one base from a much larger clone. The rearrangement uses TRBV28 and TRBJ2-3; possible D gene TRBD1, 5 bases. Germline V gives CDR1 MDHEN, CDR2 SYDVKM. V lost 7 bases and J lost 4, with 18 bases in between. The CDR3 consists of 15 residues. CDR3 region: CASTATDSEADTQYF. The CDR3 DNA is TGTGCCAGCACCGCGACAGATTCTGAAGCAGATACGCAGTATTTT. The full variable domain, in which reference TRBV28 and TRBJ2-3 provide the parts outside the CDR3, is DVKVTQSSRYLVKRTGEKVFLECVQDMDHENMFWYRQDPGLGLRLIYFSYDVKMKEKGDIPEGYSVSREKKERFSLILESASTNQTSMYLCASTATDSEADTQYFGPGTRLTVL.

This clonotype was recorded at least ten times. This sequence joins TRBV7-8 and TRBJ2-3, with 8 nucleotides matching TRBD2. V lost 5 bases to trimming and J lost 2 bases; unmatched junction nucleotides: 18. The CDR3 contains 19 residues. The germline V gene encodes CDR1 SGHVS and CDR2 FQNEAQ. The CDR3 sequence: CASSAEPYRAGVITDTQYF. The CDR3, as DNA: TGTGCCAGCAGCGCGGAGCCTTATAGAGCGGGGGTTATCACAGATACGCAGTATTTT.

The chain is built from TRBV7-2 and TRBJ2-4, with D uncertain. V lost 5 bases and J 1 base, leaving 15 bases between the germline ends. The V gene's germline CDR1 is SGHTA and CDR2 FQGNSA. There are 16 residues in the CDR3. CDR3 coding DNA: TGTGCCAGCAGCCCACCTAGGGCGGTGGCCAAAAACATTCAGTACTTC. It specifies CASSPPRAVAKNIQYF.

Many counts were recorded for this clonotype. V usage is TRBV30 and J usage is TRBJ2-1; 13 nucleotides line up with TRBD2. V shed 3 bases and J 7 bases; nucleotides not matched to a gene: 0. CDR3 length: 13 amino acids. Germline V gene data show CDR1 as GTSNPN and CDR2 as SVGIG (reference sequence). CDR3 nucleotides: TGTGCCTGGAGACTAGCGGGAGGGAATGAGCAGTTCTTC. This translates into CAWRLAGGNEQFF.

In this sample, this clonotype turned up many times. The chain combines TRBV13 with TRBJ2-1; perhaps D is TRBD1 or TRBD2 (5 bases each). The ends were cut back, 5 bases at V and 10 bases at J, with 15 bases in the middle. This CDR3 region has 13 residues. Germline lookup yields CDR1 PRHDT and CDR2 FYEKMQ (reference sequence). CDR3 DNA sequence: TGTGCCAGCAGCCCCCGGGGCCGACTAGAGCAGTTCTTC. Its protein product is CASSPRGRLEQFF.

This clonotype has at least ten counts. The CDR3, as DNA: TGTGCCAGCAGTCCAACAGGGAGACTTAACTATGGCTACACCTTC. Its translation is CASSPTGRLNYGYTF. The V gene is TRBV11-1, the J gene TRBJ1-2; possibly TRBD1 for D (6 bases). V was trimmed by 6 bases and J by 1 base, leaving 15 bases between them. The CDR3 is made up of 15 amino acids. Germline V lookup: CDR1 SGHAT, CDR2 FQDESV (reference sequence).

A few counts support this clonotype. The chain is built from TRBV11-3 and TRBJ2-7; D possibly matches TRBD1 or TRBD2 (5 bases each). Trimming removed 5 bases at V and 3 bases at J, with 17 bases between. Germline CDR1 and CDR2: SGHNT and YENEEA. The CDR3 has 15 residues. CDR3 coding DNA: TGTGCCAGCAGCAAAGGCAGGGTCGGGGACTACGAGCAGTACTTC. Residues: CASSKGRVGDYEQYF.